This TCR beta chain came from a study of blood T cell repertoires in COVID-19. The overall study: Spain, Italy and the United States supplied samples that represented acute and convalescent COVID-19.

This clone has a count of ten or more. V was clipped by 6 bases and J by 7 bases, with 15 bases between them. This CDR3 comprises 13 residues. Germline values: CDR1 SGHTA, CDR2 FQGNSA. In terms of age and location, participants ranged from roughly 18 to 90 years and lived in under 30 US areas. TCRdb keeps only in-frame clones here, not all; method: immunoSEQ multiplex PCR. The table lists approximately 390,000 clones, around 90% of them singletons. This clonotype was sampled from a woman in her thirties or forties with acute COVID-19. The chain recombines TRBV7-2 with TRBJ1-1, with D maybe TRBD1 (5 bases). The sequencing input was PBMCs or T cells enriched from blood (not recorded which). The chain's CDR3 is CASSLMMGLEAFF. CDR3 coding DNA: TGTGCCAGCAGTTTAATGATGGGGCTTGAAGCTTTCTTT.